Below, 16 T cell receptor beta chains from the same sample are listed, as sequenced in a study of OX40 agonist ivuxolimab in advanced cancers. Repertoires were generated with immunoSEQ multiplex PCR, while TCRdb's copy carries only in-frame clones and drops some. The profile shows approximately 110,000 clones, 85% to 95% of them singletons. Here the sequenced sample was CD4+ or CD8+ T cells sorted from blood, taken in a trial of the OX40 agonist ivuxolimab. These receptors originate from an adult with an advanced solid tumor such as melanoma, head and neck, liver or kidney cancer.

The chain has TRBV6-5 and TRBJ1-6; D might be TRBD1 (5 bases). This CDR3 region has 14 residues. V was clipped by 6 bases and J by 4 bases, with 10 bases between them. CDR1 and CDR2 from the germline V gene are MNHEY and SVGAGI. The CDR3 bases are TGTGCCAGCAGCCGACAGAATTATAATTCACCCCTCCACTTT. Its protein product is CASSRQNYNSPLHF.

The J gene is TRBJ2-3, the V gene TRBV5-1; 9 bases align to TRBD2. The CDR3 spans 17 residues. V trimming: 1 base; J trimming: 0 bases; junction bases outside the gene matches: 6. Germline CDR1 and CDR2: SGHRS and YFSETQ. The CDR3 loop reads CASSLNPSGASTDTQYF. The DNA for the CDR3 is TGCGCCAGCAGCTTGAATCCTAGCGGGGCTAGCACAGATACGCAGTATTTT.

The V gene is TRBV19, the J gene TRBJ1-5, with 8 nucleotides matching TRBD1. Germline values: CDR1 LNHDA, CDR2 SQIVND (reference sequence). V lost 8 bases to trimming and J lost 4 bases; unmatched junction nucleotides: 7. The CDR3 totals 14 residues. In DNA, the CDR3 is TGTGCCAGTCGCCGGACAGGGCCTAATCAGCCCCAGCATTTT. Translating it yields CASRRTGPNQPQHF.

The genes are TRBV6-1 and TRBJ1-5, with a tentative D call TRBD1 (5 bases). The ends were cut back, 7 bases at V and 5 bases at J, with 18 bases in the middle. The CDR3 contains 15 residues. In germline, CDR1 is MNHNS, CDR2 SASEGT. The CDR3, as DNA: TGTGCCAGCATATGGGGGACGGATGTTTATCAGCCCCAGCATTTT. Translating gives CASIWGTDVYQPQHF.

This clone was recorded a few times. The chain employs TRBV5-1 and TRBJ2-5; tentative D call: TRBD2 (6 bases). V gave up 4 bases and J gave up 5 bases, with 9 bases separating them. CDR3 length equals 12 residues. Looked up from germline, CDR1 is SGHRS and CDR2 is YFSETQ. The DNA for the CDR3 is TGCGCCAGCAGCGGGACTGAGGAGACCCAGTACTTC. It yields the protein CASSGTEETQYF.

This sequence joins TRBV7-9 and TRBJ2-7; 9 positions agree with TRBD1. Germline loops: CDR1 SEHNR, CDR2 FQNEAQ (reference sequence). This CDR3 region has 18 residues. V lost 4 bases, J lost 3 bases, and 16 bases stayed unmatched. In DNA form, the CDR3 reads TGTGCCAGCAGCTCGGGTAGTTCCGGGACAGGGCCCTACTACGAGCAGTACTTC. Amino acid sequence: CASSSGSSGTGPYYEQYF.

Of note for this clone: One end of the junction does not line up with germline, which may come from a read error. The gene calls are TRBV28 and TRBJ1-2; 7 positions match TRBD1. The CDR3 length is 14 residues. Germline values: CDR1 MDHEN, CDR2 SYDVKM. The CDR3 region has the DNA TGTGCCAGCAGTTTAGACGACAGGGTTGGTGGCCACACCTTC. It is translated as CASSLDDRVGGHTF.

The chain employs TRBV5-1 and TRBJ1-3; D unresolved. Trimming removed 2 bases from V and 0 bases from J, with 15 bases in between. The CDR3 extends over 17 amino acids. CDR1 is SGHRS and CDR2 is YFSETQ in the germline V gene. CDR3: CASSLTPTGNSGNTIYF. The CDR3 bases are TGCGCCAGCAGCTTAACCCCCACGGGGAACTCTGGAAACACCATATATTTT. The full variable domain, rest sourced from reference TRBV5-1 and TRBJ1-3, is KAGVTQTPRYLIKTRGQQVTLSCSPISGHRSVSWYQQTPGQGLQFLFEYFSETQRNKGNFPGRFSGRQFSNSRSEMNVSTLELGDSALYLCASSLTPTGNSGNTIYFGEGSWLTVV.

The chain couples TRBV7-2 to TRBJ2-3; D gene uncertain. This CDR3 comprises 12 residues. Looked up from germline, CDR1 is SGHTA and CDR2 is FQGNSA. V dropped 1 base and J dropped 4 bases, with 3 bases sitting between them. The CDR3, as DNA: TGTGCCAGCAGCTTAGTTGCAGATACGCAGTATTTT. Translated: CASSLVADTQYF. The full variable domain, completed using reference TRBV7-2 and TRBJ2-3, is GAGVSQSPSNKVTEKGKDVELRCDPISGHTALYWYRQSLGQGLEFLIYFQGNSAPDKSGLPSDRFSAERTGGSVSTLTIQRTQQEDSAVYLCASSLVADTQYFGPGTRLTVL.

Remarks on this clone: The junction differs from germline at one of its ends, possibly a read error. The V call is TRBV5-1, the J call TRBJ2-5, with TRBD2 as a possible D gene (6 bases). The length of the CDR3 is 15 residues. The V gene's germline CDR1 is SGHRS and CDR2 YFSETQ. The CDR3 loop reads CASSLTGGNQETQYF. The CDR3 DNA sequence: TGCGCCAGCAGCCTGACTGGGGGGAACCAGGAGACCCAGTACTTC.

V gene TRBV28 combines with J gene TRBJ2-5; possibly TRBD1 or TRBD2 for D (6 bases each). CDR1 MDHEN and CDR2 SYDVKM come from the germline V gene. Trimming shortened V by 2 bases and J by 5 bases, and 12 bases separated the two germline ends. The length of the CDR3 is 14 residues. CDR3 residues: CASSLRGAGETQYF. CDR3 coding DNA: TGTGCCAGCAGTTTAAGGGGGGCAGGGGAGACCCAGTACTTC.

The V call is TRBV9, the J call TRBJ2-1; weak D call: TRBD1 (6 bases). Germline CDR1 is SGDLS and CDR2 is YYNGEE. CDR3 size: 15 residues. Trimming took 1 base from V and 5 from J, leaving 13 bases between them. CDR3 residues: CASSVYRQENNEQFF. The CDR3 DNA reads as TGTGCCAGCAGCGTATACAGACAGGAGAACAATGAGCAGTTCTTC.

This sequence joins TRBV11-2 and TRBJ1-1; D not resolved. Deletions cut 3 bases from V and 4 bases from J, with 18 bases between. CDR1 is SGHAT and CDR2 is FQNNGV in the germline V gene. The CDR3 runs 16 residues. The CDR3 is CASSFPGRGYLTEAFF. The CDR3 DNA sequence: TGTGCCAGCAGCTTCCCTGGTAGAGGGTATCTCACTGAAGCTTTCTTT.

The CDR3 here is CASSLQGLGTEAFF. The CDR3 region has the DNA TGTGCCAGCAGTTTACAGGGTCTGGGCACTGAAGCTTTCTTT. The V and J genes are TRBV28 and TRBJ1-1; TRBD1 is a possible D gene (5 bases). The CDR3 is made up of 14 amino acids. V lost 2 bases and J lost 4, with 11 bases in between. Germline assignment: CDR1 MDHEN and CDR2 SYDVKM.

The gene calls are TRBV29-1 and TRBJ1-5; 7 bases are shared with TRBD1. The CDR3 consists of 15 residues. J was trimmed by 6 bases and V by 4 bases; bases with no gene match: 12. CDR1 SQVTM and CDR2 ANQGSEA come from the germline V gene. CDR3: CSVAGADRAGQPQHF. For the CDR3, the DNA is TGCAGCGTTGCCGGAGCCGACAGGGCTGGTCAGCCCCAGCATTTT. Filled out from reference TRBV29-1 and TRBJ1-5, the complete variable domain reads SAVISQKPSRDICQRGTSLTIQCQVDSQVTMMFWYRQQPGQSLTLIATANQGSEATYESGFVIDKFPISRPNLTFSTLTVSNMSPEDSSIYLCSVAGADRAGQPQHFGDGTRLSIL.

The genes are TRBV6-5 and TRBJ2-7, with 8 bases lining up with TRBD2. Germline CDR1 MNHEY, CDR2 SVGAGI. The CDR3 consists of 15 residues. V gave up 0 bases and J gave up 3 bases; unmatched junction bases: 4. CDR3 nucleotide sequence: TGTGCCAGCAGTTACTCTCGGGAGGGCCGCTACGAGCAGTACTTC. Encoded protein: CASSYSREGRYEQYF.